The 18 T cell receptor beta chains in this list originate from one sample, sequenced in a study of Ad26.COV2.S vaccination and SARS-CoV-2 variants. Method: immunoSEQ multiplex PCR; TCRdb's copy keeps in-frame clones and lacks some. The sample records around 350,000 clones, 80% to 90% being singletons. Treatment here: some 19 received Ad26.COV2.S at low or high dose, single or two shots; 5 received placebo; per-sample allocation not given. The investigators took samples on day 63 after the first vaccine or placebo injection. The material was peripheral blood, obtained in a trial of Ad26.COV2.S vaccine versus placebo. The receptor set was obtained from a person aged 18-65 years who received the Ad26.COV2.S COVID-19 vaccine or a placebo.

This chain connects TRBV6-5 to TRBJ2-7; 8 nucleotides agree with TRBD1. In germline, CDR1 is MNHEY, CDR2 SVGAGI. There are 15 residues in the CDR3. The V gene end was trimmed by 7 bases and the J gene end by 1 base; junction bases not matched to a gene: 9. The CDR3 here is CASNQQGVKSYEQYF. The DNA for the CDR3 is TGTGCCAGCAACCAACAGGGGGTAAAGTCCTACGAGCAGTACTTC.

The chain uses TRBV7-9 and TRBJ2-4; D is undetermined. The CDR3 is 17 amino acids. The germline CDR1 and CDR2 sequences are SEHNR and FQNEAQ (reference sequence). Trimming left V 3 bases short and J 1 base short, with 16 bases between. The CDR3 region is CASSFWRIRRAKNIQYF. For the CDR3, the DNA is TGTGCCAGCAGCTTCTGGAGAATACGACGGGCCAAAAACATTCAGTACTTC.

In DNA, the CDR3 is TGCAGCATTTCCGGGACTAGGGATTACAATGAGCAGTTCTTC. It encodes CSISGTRDYNEQFF. J is TRBJ2-1 and V is TRBV29-1; 8 bases line up with TRBD2. Trimming cost V 8 bases and J 4 bases; bases outside gene matches: 10. Per germline, CDR1 SQVTM and CDR2 ANQGSEA. This CDR3 is 14 amino acids long.

The chain recombines TRBV2 with TRBJ2-1; no reliable D call. The CDR3 is 16 residues long. CDR1 is SNHLY, CDR2 FYNNEI, per germline. The germline V and J ends were trimmed by 2 bases and 0 bases, with 11 bases remaining between them. The CDR3 protein is CASSESPGFSYNEQFF. The CDR3 DNA reads as TGTGCCAGCAGTGAAAGTCCAGGCTTCTCCTACAATGAGCAGTTCTTC.

In DNA form, the CDR3 reads TGTGCCAGCAGAGCCGGGACAGGGGTTTCGGATTCACCCCTCCACTTT. It codes for CASRAGTGVSDSPLHF. The V and J genes are TRBV2 and TRBJ1-6; 10 nucleotides match TRBD1. Unmatched junction bases numbered 10, after V lost 6 bases and J lost 8 bases. The V gene's germline CDR1 is SNHLY and CDR2 FYNNEI. This CDR3 is built from 16 residues.

This chain joins TRBV19 and TRBJ1-4, with D uncertain. This CDR3 region has 13 residues. Germline assignment: CDR1 LNHDA and CDR2 SQIVND (reference sequence). V dropped 5 bases and J dropped 5 bases, with 9 bases sitting between them. This chain's CDR3 is CASSPTGNEKLFF. Here the CDR3 DNA reads TGTGCCAGTAGTCCAACCGGGAATGAAAAACTGTTTTTT.

In this sample, this clone turned up a few times. The chain links TRBV5-4 to TRBJ1-5, with TRBD1 matching 7 bases. Germline V CDR1 and CDR2: SGHNT, YYREEE (reference sequence). The V and J ends lost 0 bases and 4 bases, in that order; junction bases with no gene match: 4. There are 15 residues in the CDR3. The CDR3: CASSLGGRGNQPQHF. The CDR3 nucleotides are TGTGCCAGCAGCTTGGGTGGCAGGGGGAATCAGCCCCAGCATTTT.

The CDR3 coding sequence is TGTGCCACAAGCTTCAGTGGGGGCACCAAGGCTAACACTGAAGCTTTCTTT. Amino acid sequence: CATSFSGGTKANTEAFF. The chain combines TRBV10-3 with TRBJ1-1; D is possibly TRBD1 (6 bases). There are 17 residues in the CDR3. Trimming took off 10 bases at V and 2 bases at J, with 26 bases between the two ends. Germline-derived CDR1 and CDR2 are ENHRY and SYGVKD.

This clone was picked up a small number of times. This chain joins TRBV9 and TRBJ1-1, with D maybe TRBD1 (5 bases). V was pared by 4 bases and J by 2 bases, with 24 bases between. This CDR3 is built from 18 residues. Germline V gene lookup returns CDR1 SGDLS and CDR2 YYNGEE. For the CDR3, the DNA is TGTGCCAGCAGCAAATCTCCACTGGGGGAGACTTACAACACTGAAGCTTTCTTT. Translated: CASSKSPLGETYNTEAFF.

The chain carries TRBV4-1 and TRBJ1-5; D uncertain. The CDR3 is made up of 14 amino acids. In germline, CDR1 is MGHRA, CDR2 YSYEKL. V was shortened by 1 base and J by 5 bases, with 9 bases between the two germline ends. Here the CDR3 DNA reads TGCGCCAGCAGCCAAGTGAAAGGGTATCAGCCCCAGCATTTT. It is translated as CASSQVKGYQPQHF.

This clone occurred once. The V and J genes are TRBV5-1 and TRBJ2-3; D might be TRBD1 (6 bases). The CDR3 has 16 residues. The V gene's germline CDR1 is SGHRS and CDR2 YFSETQ. V lost 0 bases, J lost 0 bases, and 11 bases lay in between. The DNA of the CDR3 is TGCGCCAGCAGCTTGGTAGCAGGGGATAGCACAGATACGCAGTATTTT. Translating gives CASSLVAGDSTDTQYF.

The rearrangement uses TRBV28 and TRBJ2-7; weak D call: TRBD2 (5 bases). V lost 2 bases, J lost 7 bases, and 15 bases lay in between. CDR1 is MDHEN and CDR2 is SYDVKM in the germline V gene. The CDR3 contains 14 residues. The CDR3 protein is CASSLTGLEKEQYF. The DNA for the CDR3 is TGTGCCAGCAGTTTAACGGGGTTGGAGAAGGAGCAGTACTTC.

The chain recombines TRBV27 with TRBJ2-2; D perhaps matches TRBD1 (5 bases). V dropped 1 base and J dropped 6 bases, with 9 bases sitting between them. This CDR3 is built from 14 residues. Germline V gene lookup returns CDR1 MNHEY and CDR2 SMNVEV (reference sequence). DNA for the CDR3: TGTGCCAGCAGTTTATGGCAGGGCGCCGGGGAGCTGTTTTTT. It encodes CASSLWQGAGELFF.

The V and J genes are TRBV5-1 and TRBJ1-4, with 7 bases that match TRBD1. This CDR3 has 15 residues. J gave up 3 bases and V 1 base, and 3 bases lay outside the gene matches. Germline V CDR1 and CDR2: SGHRS, YFSETQ. The CDR3: CASSLWGTANEKLFF. For the CDR3, the DNA is TGCGCCAGCAGCTTGTGGGGGACAGCTAATGAAAAACTGTTTTTT.

This chain links TRBV19 with TRBJ2-7; D unclear. Germline V gene sequence: CDR1 LNHDA, CDR2 SQIVND (reference sequence). The CDR3 is made up of 14 amino acids. V lost 3 bases, J lost 0 bases, and 9 bases lay in between. The CDR3 nucleotides are TGTGCCAGTAGTATCGCAGGCCGCTCCTACGAGCAGTACTTC. This encodes CASSIAGRSYEQYF.

The chain carries TRBV7-9 and TRBJ2-1; TRBD2 might be the D (6 bases). The length of the CDR3 is 15 residues. The ends were cut back, 0 bases at V and 2 bases at J, with 8 bases in the middle. From germline, CDR1 is SEHNR and CDR2 FQNEAQ (reference sequence). The CDR3 DNA sequence: TGTGCCAGCAGCTTAGCGACGGGGGCCTACAATGAGCAGTTCTTC. Encoded protein: CASSLATGAYNEQFF.

This chain links TRBV11-2 with TRBJ2-3; the match to TRBD1 covers 12 bases. The CDR3 covers 17 residues. From germline, CDR1 is SGHAT and CDR2 FQNNGV. The V gene end was trimmed by 4 bases and the J gene end by 3 bases; junction bases not matched to a gene: 8. CDR3 nucleotide sequence: TGTGCCAGCAGCTCCGGGACAGGGGGCTTAGGTACAGATACGCAGTATTTT. It is translated as CASSSGTGGLGTDTQYF.

J is TRBJ2-1 and V is TRBV7-2; no reliable D call. The ends were cut back, 5 bases at V and 3 bases at J, with 11 bases in the middle. Germline-derived CDR1 and CDR2 are SGHTA and FQGNSA. The length of the CDR3 is 14 residues. The CDR3 coding sequence is TGTGCCAGCAGCATATACAGAAACTACAATGAGCAGTTCTTC. Translation gives CASSIYRNYNEQFF.